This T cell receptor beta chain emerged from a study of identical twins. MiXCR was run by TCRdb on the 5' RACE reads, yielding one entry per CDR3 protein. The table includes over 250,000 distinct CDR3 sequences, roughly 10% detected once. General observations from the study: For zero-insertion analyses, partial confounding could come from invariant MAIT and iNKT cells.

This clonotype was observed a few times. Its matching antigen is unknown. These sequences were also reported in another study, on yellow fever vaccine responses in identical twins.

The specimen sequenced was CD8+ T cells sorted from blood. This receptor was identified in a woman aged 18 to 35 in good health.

Here the CDR3 reads CASSGQGTSPLHF. The DNA of the CDR3 is TGTGCCAGCAGTGGACAGGGGACTTCACCCCTCCACTTT. This sequence joins TRBV2 and TRBJ1-6, with 8 positions matching TRBD1. Per germline, CDR1 SNHLY and CDR2 FYNNEI. The length of the CDR3 is 13 residues. The V gene end was trimmed by 4 bases and the J gene end by 9 bases; junction bases not matched to a gene: 2.